This entry lists 15 T cell receptor beta chains sequenced from one sample in a study of blood T cell repertoires in COVID-19. Produced via immunoSEQ multiplex PCR; TCRdb's table is partial and in-frame only. The table includes some 190,000 clones, 65% to 85% detected once. Sequencing was carried out using PBMCs or T cells enriched from blood (not recorded which). The source of these receptors is a man in his thirties or forties with acute COVID-19.

The gene calls are TRBV29-1 and TRBJ1-1; the match to TRBD1 covers 8 bases. Germline-derived CDR1 and CDR2 are SQVTM and ANQGSEA. The CDR3 consists of 13 residues. With 3 bases clipped from V and 3 bases from J, the junction kept 3 bases outside the gene matches. Here the CDR3 DNA reads TGCAGCGTTGAGACAGGGGTGTACACTGAAGCTTTCTTT. Amino acid sequence: CSVETGVYTEAFF.

The rearrangement links TRBV5-1 to TRBJ2-5; D not certain. CDR1 SGHRS and CDR2 YFSETQ come from the germline V gene. This CDR3 contains 15 residues. V dropped 0 bases and J dropped 0 bases, with 9 bases sitting between them. This chain's CDR3 is CASSLDRSHQETQYF. As DNA, the CDR3 is TGCGCCAGCAGCTTGGACAGAAGCCACCAAGAGACCCAGTACTTC.

The chain carries TRBV9 and TRBJ2-7, with TRBD2 as a possible D gene (6 bases). CDR3 length: 14 residues. Germline V gives CDR1 SGDLS, CDR2 YYNGEE. V shed 7 bases and J shed 6 bases, with 20 bases lying between them. In nucleotides, the CDR3 is TGTGCCAGCGGGCGGGGCAGCCATCTTTTCGAGCAGTACTTC. As protein: CASGRGSHLFEQYF.

The CDR3 coding sequence is TGTGCCAGCAGCGATCTCGGGGGGGTGACAGATACGCAGTATTTT. It specifies CASSDLGGVTDTQYF. The chain couples TRBV7-9 to TRBJ2-3; 8 positions match TRBD2. V dropped 5 bases and J dropped 3; count of bases not matched to a gene: 7. CDR1 is SEHNR, CDR2 FQNEAQ, per germline (reference sequence). The CDR3 spans 15 residues.

The chain recombines TRBV5-1 with TRBJ1-2; TRBD1 is a possible D gene (6 bases). Germline values: CDR1 SGHRS, CDR2 YFSETQ. With 4 bases removed from V and 5 bases from J, the gap between germline ends came to 21 bases. The CDR3 sequence is 16 residues long. As DNA, the CDR3 is TGCGCCAGCAGCCCTGTACAGGGCTCAAATTTTTATGGCTACACCTTC. This sequence encodes CASSPVQGSNFYGYTF.

The chain couples TRBV21-1 to TRBJ1-2; the D call in the table, TRBD1, was not verified against the DNA. TRBV21-1 is listed as a pseudogene. The CDR3 runs 14 residues. CDR3 in DNA: TGTGCCAGCAGCAAAGTGGGGACAATGGACGGCTACACCTTC. Its protein is CASSKVGTMDGYTF.

This clone was recorded a few times. The chain uses TRBV7-9 and TRBJ2-7, with 8 bases identical to TRBD1. This CDR3 region has 11 residues. Germline V lookup: CDR1 SEHNR, CDR2 FQNEAQ (reference sequence). The CDR3 sequence: CAYRGNTEQYF. The CDR3 DNA reads TGTGCTTACAGGGGGAATACCGAGCAGTACTTC.

A note on this clone: This specimen includes other DNA sequences encoding the same CDR3. The J gene is TRBJ1-5, the V gene TRBV18; 8 bases fit TRBD1. CDR3 length equals 14 residues. Germline values: CDR1 KGHSH, CDR2 LQKENI. Trimming took 2 bases from V and 4 from J; bases not matched to a gene: 1. This CDR3 is CASSPGQGNQPQHF. DNA of the CDR3: TGTGCCAGCTCACCAGGACAGGGAAATCAGCCCCAGCATTTT.

The rearrangement joins TRBV14 to TRBJ1-2, with D possibly matching TRBD1 (5 bases). CDR3 size: 13 residues. Germline CDR1 SGHDN, CDR2 FVKESK. Deletions cut 1 base from V and 7 bases from J, with 10 bases between. CDR3 DNA sequence: TGTGCCAGCAGCCAAGCAGGGTACATTGGCTACACCTTC. It is translated as CASSQAGYIGYTF.

The V and J genes are TRBV6-5 and TRBJ1-5, with a weak D call TRBD1 (6 bases). This CDR3 spans 13 amino acids. Germline lookup yields CDR1 MNHEY and CDR2 SVGAGI. Trimming removed 6 bases at V and 3 bases at J, with 9 bases between. The CDR3 spells CASRGGFNQPQHF. The CDR3 nucleotides read TGTGCCAGCAGAGGGGGATTCAATCAGCCCCAGCATTTT.

This rearrangement joins TRBV2 to TRBJ2-2; 11 positions match TRBD2. V trimming: 8 bases; J trimming: 6 bases; junction bases outside the gene matches: 2. CDR1 and CDR2 (germline): SNHLY, FYNNEI. The CDR3 is 13 amino acids. Here the CDR3 DNA reads TGTGCCAGCCGTAGCGGGGGGGCCGGGGAGCTGTTTTTT. Translation: CASRSGGAGELFF. The full variable domain, in which reference TRBV2 and TRBJ2-2 provide the parts outside the CDR3, is EPEVTQTPSHQVTQMGQEVILRCVPISNHLYFYWYRQILGQKVEFLVSFYNNEISEKSEIFDDQFSVERPDGSNFTLKIRSTKLEDSAMYFCASRSGGAGELFFGEGSRLTVL.

The V call is TRBV5-6, the J call TRBJ1-5; TRBD1 matches 7 bases. The J segment lost 3 bases and the V segment lost 4 bases, leaving 4 bases of the junction unmatched. The CDR3 is made up of 14 amino acids. Germline V gene sequence: CDR1 SGHDT, CDR2 YYEEEE. The CDR3 sequence: CASSLQGNNQPQHF. The CDR3 coding sequence is TGTGCCAGCAGCCTACAGGGGAACAATCAGCCCCAGCATTTT.

The chain carries TRBV27 and TRBJ2-7, with TRBD2 as a possible D gene (6 bases). Trimming cost V 3 bases and J 0 bases, with 9 bases left between them. The germline gives CDR1 MNHEY, CDR2 SMNVEV (reference sequence). This CDR3 spans 14 amino acids. CDR3 in DNA: TGTGCCAGCAGTTTTAGCGGTCACTCCTACGAGCAGTACTTC. As protein: CASSFSGHSYEQYF.

The chain uses TRBV6-1 and TRBJ1-5; D not certain. V lost 3 bases and J lost 0, with 9 bases in between. In germline, CDR1 is MNHNS, CDR2 SASEGT. The CDR3 consists of 15 residues. Here the CDR3 reads CASSETGYSNQPQHF. CDR3 bases: TGTGCCAGCAGTGAGACGGGGTATAGCAATCAGCCCCAGCATTTT.

J is TRBJ1-1 and V is TRBV6-5, with 7 nucleotides matching TRBD1. Germline assignment: CDR1 MNHEY and CDR2 SVGAGI. The CDR3 is 15 residues long. Unmatched junction bases numbered 5, after V lost 3 bases and J lost 1 base. In nucleotides, the CDR3 is TGTGCCAGCAGTTATACCGGGACAGCGAACACTGAAGCTTTCTTT. Protein product: CASSYTGTANTEAFF.